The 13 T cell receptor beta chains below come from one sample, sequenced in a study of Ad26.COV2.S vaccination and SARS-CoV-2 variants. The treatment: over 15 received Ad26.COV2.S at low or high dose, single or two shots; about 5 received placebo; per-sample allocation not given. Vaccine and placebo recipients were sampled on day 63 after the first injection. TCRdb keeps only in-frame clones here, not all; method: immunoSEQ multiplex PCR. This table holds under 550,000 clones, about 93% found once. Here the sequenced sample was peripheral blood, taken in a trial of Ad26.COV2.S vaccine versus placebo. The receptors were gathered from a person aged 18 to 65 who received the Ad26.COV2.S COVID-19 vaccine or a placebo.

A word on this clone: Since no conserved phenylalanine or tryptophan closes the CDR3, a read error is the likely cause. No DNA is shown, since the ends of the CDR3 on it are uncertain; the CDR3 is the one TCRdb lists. The CDR3 reads CASSKGAGTRVV. The rearrangement uses TRBV21-1 and TRBJ1-6. TRBV21-1 is designated a pseudogene. The CDR3 sequence runs 12 residues, both termini included.

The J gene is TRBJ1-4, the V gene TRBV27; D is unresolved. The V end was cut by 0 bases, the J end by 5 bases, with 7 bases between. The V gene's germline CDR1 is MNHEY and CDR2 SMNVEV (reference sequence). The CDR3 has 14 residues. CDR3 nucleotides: TGTGCCAGCAGTTTATCCCTGTCCAATGAAAAACTGTTTTTT. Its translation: CASSLSLSNEKLFF.

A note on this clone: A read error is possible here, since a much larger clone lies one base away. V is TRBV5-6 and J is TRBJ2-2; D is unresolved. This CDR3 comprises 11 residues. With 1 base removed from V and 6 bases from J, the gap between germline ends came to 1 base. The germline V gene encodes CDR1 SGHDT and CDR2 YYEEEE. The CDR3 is CASSLSGELFF. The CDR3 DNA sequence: TGTGCCAGCAGCTTGTCCGGGGAGCTGTTTTTT. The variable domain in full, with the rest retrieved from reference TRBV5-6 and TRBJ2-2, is DAGVTQSPTHLIKTRGQQVTLRCSPKSGHDTVSWYQQALGQGPQFIFQYYEEEERQRGNFPDRFSGHQFPNYSSELNVNALLLGDSALYLCASSLSGELFFGEGSRLTVL.

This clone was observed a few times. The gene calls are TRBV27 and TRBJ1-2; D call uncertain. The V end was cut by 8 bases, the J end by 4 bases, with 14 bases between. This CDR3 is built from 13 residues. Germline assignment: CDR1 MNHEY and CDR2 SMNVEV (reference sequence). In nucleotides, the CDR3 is TGTGCCAGCTTTGGGTCGGAGTCCTATGGCTACACCTTC. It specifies CASFGSESYGYTF.

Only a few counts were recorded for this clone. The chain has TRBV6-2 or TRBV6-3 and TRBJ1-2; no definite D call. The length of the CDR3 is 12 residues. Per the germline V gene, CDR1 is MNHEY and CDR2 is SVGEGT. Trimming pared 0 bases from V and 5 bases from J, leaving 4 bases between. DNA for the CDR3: TGTGCCAGCAGTTACTCGGGGTATGGCTACACCTTC. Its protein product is CASSYSGYGYTF.

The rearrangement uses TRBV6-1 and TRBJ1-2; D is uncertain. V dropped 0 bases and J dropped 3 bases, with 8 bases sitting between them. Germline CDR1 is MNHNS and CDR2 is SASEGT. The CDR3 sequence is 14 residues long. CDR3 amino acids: CASSEASTYYGYTF. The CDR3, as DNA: TGTGCCAGCAGTGAAGCTTCCACTTACTATGGCTACACCTTC.

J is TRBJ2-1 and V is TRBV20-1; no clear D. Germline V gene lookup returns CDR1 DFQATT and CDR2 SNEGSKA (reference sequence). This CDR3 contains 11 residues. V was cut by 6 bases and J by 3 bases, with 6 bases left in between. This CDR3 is CSAPNYNEQFF. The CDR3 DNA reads TGCAGTGCACCGAACTACAATGAGCAGTTCTTC.

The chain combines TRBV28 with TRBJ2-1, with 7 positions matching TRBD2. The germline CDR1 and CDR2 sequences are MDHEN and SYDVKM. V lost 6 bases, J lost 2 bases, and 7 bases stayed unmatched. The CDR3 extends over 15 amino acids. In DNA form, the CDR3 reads TGTGCCAGCAGCCTCGAGCGGGGACCCTACAATGAGCAGTTCTTC. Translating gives CASSLERGPYNEQFF. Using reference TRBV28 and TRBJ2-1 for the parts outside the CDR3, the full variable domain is DVKVTQSSRYLVKRTGEKVFLECVQDMDHENMFWYRQDPGLGLRLIYFSYDVKMKEKGDIPEGYSVSREKKERFSLILESASTNQTSMYLCASSLERGPYNEQFFGPGTRLTVL.

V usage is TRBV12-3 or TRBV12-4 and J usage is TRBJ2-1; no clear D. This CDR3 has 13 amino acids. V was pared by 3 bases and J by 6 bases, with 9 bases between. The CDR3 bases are TGTGCCAGCAGTTTCTTTCTTGCCAATGAGCAGTTCTTC. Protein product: CASSFFLANEQFF.

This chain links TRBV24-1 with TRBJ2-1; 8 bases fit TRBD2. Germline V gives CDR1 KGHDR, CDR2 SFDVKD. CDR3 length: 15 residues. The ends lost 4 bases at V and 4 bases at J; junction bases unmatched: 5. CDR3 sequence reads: CATSESGTSYNEQFF. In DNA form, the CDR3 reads TGTGCCACCAGTGAATCCGGGACTAGTTACAATGAGCAGTTCTTC.

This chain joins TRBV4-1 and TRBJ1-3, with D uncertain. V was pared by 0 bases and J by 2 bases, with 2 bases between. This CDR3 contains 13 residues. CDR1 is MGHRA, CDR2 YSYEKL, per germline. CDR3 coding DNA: TGCGCCAGCAGCCAAGAGACTGGAAACACCATATATTTT. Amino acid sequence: CASSQETGNTIYF.

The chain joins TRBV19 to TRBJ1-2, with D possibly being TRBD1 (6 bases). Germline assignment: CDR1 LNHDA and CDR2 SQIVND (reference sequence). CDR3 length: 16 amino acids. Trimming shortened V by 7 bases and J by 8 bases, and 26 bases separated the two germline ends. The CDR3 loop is CASTLTGNSPLDGYTF. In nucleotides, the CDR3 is TGTGCCAGTACCCTGACAGGTAACTCGCCTCTCGACGGCTACACCTTC.

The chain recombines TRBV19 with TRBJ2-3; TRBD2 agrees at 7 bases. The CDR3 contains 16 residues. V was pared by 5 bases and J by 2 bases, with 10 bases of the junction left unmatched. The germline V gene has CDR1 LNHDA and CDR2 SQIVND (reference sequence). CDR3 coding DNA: TGTGCCAGTAGTTTCTCGGGACTAACTCACACAGATACGCAGTATTTT. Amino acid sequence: CASSFSGLTHTDTQYF. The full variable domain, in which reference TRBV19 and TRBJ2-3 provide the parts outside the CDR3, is DGGITQSPKYLFRKEGQNVTLSCEQNLNHDAMYWYRQDPGQGLRLIYYSQIVNDFQKGDIAEGYSVSREKKESFPLTVTSAQKNPTAFYLCASSFSGLTHTDTQYFGPGTRLTVL.